This T cell receptor (beta chain) was recorded in a study of CD8+CD57+ T cells in acquired aplastic anemia. Study as a whole: Around 3.2 ug was the average amount of DNA from sorted CD4+ and CD8+ cells. Findings of the study overall: The study found no significant CD8+ Simpson's diversity difference between patients and controls. Overlap between patients and controls comprised roughly 30 CD8+ CDR3 sequences.

In the case of this clonotype: Its antigen is undetermined.

Profiling that covered TCR beta VDJ and CDR3 relied on genomic DNA as its template. MiXCR, run by TCRdb on the reads, gives a single entry per CDR3 protein. Among some 290,000 distinct CDR3 sequences listed, around 60% were seen once. The CDR3 runs 14 residues. J was trimmed by 9 bases and V by 5 bases; bases with no gene match: 10. CDR1 is SGHTA and CDR2 is FQGTGA in the germline V gene. This chain joins TRBV7-3 and TRBJ2-1, with 7 positions matching TRBD2. This clonotype was sampled from a human donor with severe aplastic anemia or a healthy control (not recorded which). The sample was sorted CD4+, CD8+, or CD8+CD57+ T cells (not recorded which) from PBMCs. For the CDR3, the DNA is TGTGCCAGCAGCCCCCGGACTAGGGGTCTTGAGCAGTTCTTC. The encoded protein is CASSPRTRGLEQFF.